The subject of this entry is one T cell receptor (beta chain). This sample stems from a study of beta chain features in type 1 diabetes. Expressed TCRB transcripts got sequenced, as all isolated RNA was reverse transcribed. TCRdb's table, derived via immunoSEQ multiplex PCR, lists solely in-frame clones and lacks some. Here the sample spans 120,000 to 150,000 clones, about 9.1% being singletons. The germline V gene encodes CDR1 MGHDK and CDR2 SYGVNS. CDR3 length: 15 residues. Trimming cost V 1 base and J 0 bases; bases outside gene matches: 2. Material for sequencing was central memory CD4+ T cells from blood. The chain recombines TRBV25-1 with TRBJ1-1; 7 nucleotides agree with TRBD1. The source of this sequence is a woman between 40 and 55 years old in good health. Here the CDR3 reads CASSEWGQLNTEAFF. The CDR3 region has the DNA TGTGCCAGCAGTGAATGGGGACAGTTGAACACTGAAGCTTTCTTT.